One sample yielded the 26 T cell receptor beta chains listed below, sequenced in a study of human T cells and chemical hapten exposure. TCRdb recomputed calls from the RACE reads with MiXCR, one row per CDR3 protein. This table holds some 51,000 distinct CDR3 sequences, roughly a tenth found once. Time point specified: pre-sensitization, week 0. The sample's treatment: therapeutic diphenylcyclopropenone sensitization with weekly scalp DPC. The source material was whole blood, sampled in connection with sensitization to the hapten diphenylcyclopropenone (DPC). The receptors shown here come from a woman between 35 and 50 years old with alopecia areata. Some clones in this sample may be carry-over from other donors' samples.

Ten or more counts support this clonotype. This chain uses TRBV4-3 with TRBJ1-1; D ambiguous. The length of the CDR3 is 15 residues. The V end lost 0 bases, the J end lost 8 bases, and 16 bases lay between the germline ends. Germline-derived CDR1 and CDR2 are LGHNA and YSLEER. CDR3 DNA: TGCGCCAGCAGCCAAGATAGGACTGGGGTGGGCGAAGCTTTCTTT. Protein product: CASSQDRTGVGEAFF.

This rearrangement joins TRBV7-9 to TRBJ2-2; D is ambiguous. V was clipped by 5 bases and J by 1 base, with 8 bases between them. Germline CDR1 is SEHNR and CDR2 is FQNEAQ (reference sequence). The CDR3 is 14 residues long. CDR3 amino acids: CASSPRQNTGELFF. The CDR3, as DNA: TGTGCCAGCAGCCCCAGACAGAACACCGGGGAGCTGTTTTTT. Filled out from reference TRBV7-9 and TRBJ2-2, the complete variable domain reads DTGVSQNPRHKITKRGQNVTFRCDPISEHNRLYWYRQTLGQGPEFLTYFQNEAQLEKSRLLSDRFSAERPKGSFSTLEIQRTEQGDSAMYLCASSPRQNTGELFFGEGSRLTVL.

This clonotype was found many times. The V gene is TRBV4-2, the J gene TRBJ1-1; 7 nucleotides match TRBD1. The ends lost 0 bases at V and 6 bases at J; junction bases unmatched: 10. The CDR3 length is 16 residues. Germline V gene sequence: CDR1 LGHNA, CDR2 YNFKEQ. Written as DNA, the CDR3 is TGTGCCAGCAGCCAAGATGGGGTGACCCAGGGGGCTGAAGCTTTCTTT. Amino acid sequence: CASSQDGVTQGAEAFF.

This chain uses TRBV7-2 with TRBJ2-3, with D unclear. The CDR3 extends over 15 amino acids. Germline loops: CDR1 SGHTA, CDR2 FQGNSA. Between the trimmed V and J ends, which lost 5 bases and 0 bases, there was a span of 12 bases. As DNA, the CDR3 is TGTGCCAGCAGCAAGTACACGGTTAGCACAGATACGCAGTATTTT. This encodes CASSKYTVSTDTQYF.

Ten or more counts support this clonotype. This chain joins TRBV5-6 and TRBJ1-6; D unresolved. This CDR3 contains 12 residues. V lost 3 bases, J lost 10 bases, and 8 bases lay in between. Germline CDR1 SGHDT, CDR2 YYEEEE. The CDR3 coding sequence is TGTGCCAGCAGCTCAATCGGGTCACCCCTCCACTTT. Protein product: CASSSIGSPLHF.

This clonotype came up many times. The CDR3 nucleotides are TGTGCCAGCCGCCACCCGAATAAAGAGACCCAGTACTTC. Amino acid sequence: CASRHPNKETQYF. The V call is TRBV6-5, the J call TRBJ2-5; D gene unclear. Deletions cut 8 bases from V and 3 bases from J, with 13 bases between. Per germline, CDR1 MNHEY and CDR2 SVGAGI. This CDR3 contains 13 residues.

This clonotype was observed a few times. The chain is built from TRBV19 and TRBJ2-1, with no clear D. Germline V gives CDR1 LNHDA, CDR2 SQIVND (reference sequence). Between the trimmed V and J ends, which lost 4 bases and 8 bases, there was a span of 6 bases. There are 11 residues in the CDR3. CDR3 residues: CASSTLDEQFF. The CDR3 nucleotides read TGTGCCAGTAGTACTTTGGATGAGCAGTTCTTC.

This clonotype was observed a few times. The V call is TRBV29-1, the J call TRBJ2-5; 12 nucleotides match TRBD1. Unmatched junction bases numbered 4, after V lost 6 bases and J lost 5 bases. CDR1 and CDR2 from the germline V gene are SQVTM and ANQGSEA. CDR3 length equals 13 residues. The CDR3 DNA reads TGCAGCGTCGGGACAGGGGGCGGTGAGACCCAGTACTTC. Translated: CSVGTGGGETQYF.

This clonotype was observed at least ten times. The chain couples TRBV28 to TRBJ2-2, with no clear D. Germline V gene data show CDR1 as MDHEN and CDR2 as SYDVKM. The CDR3 consists of 12 residues. Trimming stripped 4 bases from V and 4 bases from J, with 4 bases between. The CDR3 region is CASSSLTGELFF. The CDR3 DNA is TGTGCCAGCAGTTCCCTCACCGGGGAGCTGTTTTTT.

This clonotype came up a few times. One end of the junction does not line up with germline, which may come from a read error. The chain is built from TRBV19 and TRBJ2-3; D call uncertain. Germline V lookup: CDR1 LNHDA, CDR2 SQIVND (reference sequence). This CDR3 region has 15 residues. The CDR3 DNA sequence: TGTGCCAGTAGTATTAATACCCCCCGGGCAGACACGCAGTATTTT. Residues: CASSINTPRADTQYF.

This clonotype was seen many times. This chain connects TRBV5-1 to TRBJ1-1, with a possible D match to TRBD1 (5 bases). Germline CDR1 is SGHRS and CDR2 is YFSETQ. There are 15 residues in the CDR3. Trimming removed 4 bases from V and 8 bases from J, with 21 bases in between. CDR3 sequence: CASSAGTAEGREAFF. CDR3 sequence (DNA): TGCGCCAGCAGCGCCGGGACCGCCGAGGGACGGGAAGCTTTCTTT.

The sample holds many counts of this clonotype. V is TRBV30 and J is TRBJ1-2; 8 nucleotides agree with TRBD1. The CDR3 loop spans 13 amino acids. Trimming at V came to 7 bases and at J to 4 bases, leaving 8 bases not matched to a gene. The V gene's germline CDR1 is GTSNPN and CDR2 SVGIG (reference sequence). CDR3 sequence (DNA): TGTGCCTCAGGGGGCCACCTCGGCTATGGCTACACCTTC. It encodes CASGGHLGYGYTF.

This clonotype came up a few times. The chain joins TRBV6-2 or TRBV6-3 to TRBJ2-7; 7 bases align to TRBD1. V dropped 4 bases and J dropped 10; count of bases not matched to a gene: 13. This CDR3 has 14 residues. Germline V CDR1 and CDR2: MNHEY, SVGEGT. The CDR3, as DNA: TGTGCCAGCAGTTTCGGGACAGATATACTACGACAGTACTTC. It is translated as CASSFGTDILRQYF.

This chain uses TRBV10-3 with TRBJ2-4; D not certain. Germline CDR1 ENHRY, CDR2 SYGVKD. V was trimmed by 0 bases and J by 13 bases, leaving 7 bases between them. The CDR3 spans 11 residues. CDR3 protein: CAISESIIQYF. CDR3 coding DNA: TGTGCCATCAGTGAGTCGATAATCCAGTACTTC.

There are a few counts of this clonotype. The junction does not match germline at one end; this may be a read error. This chain connects TRBV14 to TRBJ2-7; D is ambiguous. The CDR3 length is 12 residues. Germline V gives CDR1 SGHDN, CDR2 FVKESK. The CDR3 nucleotides are TGTGCCAGCAGCCAAGTCGCCTACGGGCAGTACTTC. Translating gives CASSQVAYGQYF.

Many counts were recorded for this clonotype. The chain couples TRBV4-3 to TRBJ2-3; the D gene is possibly TRBD1 (5 bases). This CDR3 is 18 amino acids long. The V end lost 2 bases, the J end lost 0 bases, and 18 bases lay between the germline ends. Germline V gene lookup returns CDR1 LGHNA and CDR2 YSLEER. CDR3 region: CASSQTKGSGLSTDTQYF. In nucleotides, the CDR3 is TGCGCCAGCAGCCAAACTAAGGGTTCAGGGCTTAGCACAGATACGCAGTATTTT.

The chain couples TRBV6-4 to TRBJ2-2, with D possibly matching TRBD1 (6 bases). The CDR3 has 13 residues. The germline V gene has CDR1 MRHNA and CDR2 SNTAGT. V was cut by 2 bases and J by 5 bases, with 6 bases left in between. The CDR3 bases are TGTGCCAGCAGTGACAGGGGGACCGGGGAGCTGTTTTTT. Translated: CASSDRGTGELFF.

This clonotype was seen many times. The chain uses TRBV11-3 and TRBJ2-3, with 7 bases fitting TRBD1. The V gene's germline CDR1 is SGHNT and CDR2 YENEEA. The CDR3 has 15 amino acids. Trimming cost V 5 bases and J 0 bases; bases outside gene matches: 5. The CDR3 DNA reads as TGTGCCAGCAGCGCCGGGACAGTTAGCACAGATACGCAGTATTTT. Translated: CASSAGTVSTDTQYF.

This clonotype was picked up many times. This chain connects TRBV11-3 to TRBJ1-2; no clear D. The CDR3 is 13 amino acids. Per germline, CDR1 SGHNT and CDR2 YENEEA. V lost 5 bases, J lost 4 bases, and 11 bases lay in between. The CDR3 here is CASSPPERYGYTF. Written as DNA, the CDR3 is TGTGCCAGCAGCCCCCCCGAGCGCTATGGCTACACCTTC. Using reference TRBV11-3 and TRBJ1-2 for the parts outside the CDR3, the full variable domain is EAGVVQSPRYKIIEKKQPVAFWCNPISGHNTLYWYLQNLGQGPELLIRYENEEAVDDSQLPKDRFSAERLKGVDSTLKIQPAELGDSAVYLCASSPPERYGYTFGSGTRLTVV.

The V call is TRBV7-2, the J call TRBJ2-7; 7 bases match TRBD1. Trimming removed 6 bases from V and 4 bases from J; junction bases left unmatched: 6. This CDR3 contains 13 residues. Germline values: CDR1 SGHTA, CDR2 FQGNSA. CDR3 amino acids: CASRQGTEYEQYF. In DNA form, the CDR3 reads TGTGCCAGCAGGCAAGGGACAGAGTACGAGCAGTACTTC.

This clonotype was seen many times. The J gene is TRBJ2-5, the V gene TRBV12-3 or TRBV12-4, with D possibly TRBD2 on 5 matching bases. V was shortened by 8 bases and J by 4 bases, with 14 bases between the two germline ends. This CDR3 is 13 amino acids long. The DNA for the CDR3 is TGTGCCAGCGGCGGGTTTGCAGGAGAGACCCAGTACTTC. This sequence encodes CASGGFAGETQYF.

This clonotype was counted many times. This sequence joins TRBV18 and TRBJ1-1; D unclear. This CDR3 has 14 amino acids. CDR1 is KGHSH and CDR2 is LQKENI in the germline V gene. Trimming pared 1 base from V and 1 base from J, leaving 7 bases between. The CDR3 loop is CASSPLLTNTEAFF. CDR3 bases: TGTGCCAGCTCACCACTCCTGACGAACACTGAAGCTTTCTTT. Supplemented by reference TRBV18 and TRBJ1-1, the full variable domain reads NAGVMQNPRHLVRRRGQEARLRCSPMKGHSHVYWYRQLPEEGLKFMVYLQKENIIDESGMPKERFSAEFPKEGPSILRIQQVVRGDSAAYFCASSPLLTNTEAFFGQGTRLTVV.

Ten or more counts support this clonotype. The chain links TRBV7-2 to TRBJ2-2; D is unclear. This CDR3 region has 15 residues. The V and J ends lost 1 base and 2 bases respectively, with 8 bases between them. In germline, CDR1 is SGHTA, CDR2 FQGNSA. CDR3 amino acids: CASSLVRRNTGELFF. The CDR3 nucleotides are TGTGCCAGCAGCTTAGTCAGACGAAACACCGGGGAGCTGTTTTTT.

In its sample, this clonotype was seen many times. The chain is built from TRBV20-1 and TRBJ2-7; perhaps TRBD1 as D (5 bases). The V end was cut by 5 bases, the J end by 3 bases, with 11 bases between. The CDR3 length is 12 residues. Germline CDR1 reads DFQATT; CDR2 reads SNEGSKA (reference sequence). The CDR3 reads CSADSERYEQYF. In DNA form, the CDR3 reads TGCAGTGCTGACAGCGAACGCTACGAGCAGTACTTC.

In this sample, this clonotype turned up a few times. The rearrangement links TRBV7-2 to TRBJ1-2, with TRBD1 matching over 7 bases. Germline lookup yields CDR1 SGHTA and CDR2 FQGNSA. The CDR3 sequence is 14 residues long. The V gene end was trimmed by 2 bases and the J gene end by 2 bases; junction bases not matched to a gene: 2. CDR3 loop: CASSLSGQNYGYTF. The CDR3 DNA reads as TGTGCCAGCAGCTTATCGGGACAGAACTATGGCTACACCTTC. Using reference TRBV7-2 and TRBJ1-2 for the parts outside the CDR3, the full variable domain is GAGVSQSPSNKVTEKGKDVELRCDPISGHTALYWYRQSLGQGLEFLIYFQGNSAPDKSGLPSDRFSAERTGGSVSTLTIQRTQQEDSAVYLCASSLSGQNYGYTFGSGTRLTVV.

J is TRBJ2-3 and V is TRBV6-4; 13 bases align to TRBD2. V lost 6 bases, J lost 4 bases, and 4 bases stayed unmatched. Germline lookup yields CDR1 MRHNA and CDR2 SNTAGT. This CDR3 comprises 15 residues. The CDR3 here is CASRPTSGGPDTQYF. CDR3 nucleotides: TGTGCCAGCAGGCCGACTAGCGGGGGGCCAGATACGCAGTATTTT.